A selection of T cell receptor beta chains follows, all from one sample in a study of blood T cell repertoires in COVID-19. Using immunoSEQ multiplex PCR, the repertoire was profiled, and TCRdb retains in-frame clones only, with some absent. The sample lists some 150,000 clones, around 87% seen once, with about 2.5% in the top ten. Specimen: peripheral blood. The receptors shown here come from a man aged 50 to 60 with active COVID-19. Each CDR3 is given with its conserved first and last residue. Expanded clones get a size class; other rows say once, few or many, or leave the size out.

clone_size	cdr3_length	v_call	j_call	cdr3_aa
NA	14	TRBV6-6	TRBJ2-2	CASAPGWDTGELFF
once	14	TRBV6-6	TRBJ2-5	CASSPQGLEETQYF
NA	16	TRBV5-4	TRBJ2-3	CASSLGLAGGTDTQYF
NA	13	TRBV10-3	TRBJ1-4	CAISDLRQEKLFF
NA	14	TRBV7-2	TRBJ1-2	CAILSRDRGLGYTF
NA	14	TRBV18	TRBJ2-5	CASSPGLSEETQYF
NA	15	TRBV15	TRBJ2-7	CATSRSHGGTYEQYF
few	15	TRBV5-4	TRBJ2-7	CASSGPGQRIYEQYF
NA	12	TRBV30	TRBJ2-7	CAWSERYYEQYF
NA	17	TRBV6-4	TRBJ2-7	CASSDSLKAGGPYEQYF
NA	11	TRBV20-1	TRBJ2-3	CSASIADTQYF
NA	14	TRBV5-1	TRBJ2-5	CASSLTSFGETQYF
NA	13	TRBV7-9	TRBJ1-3	CASSRDSGNTIYF
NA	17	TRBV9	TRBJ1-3	CASSVGSGTASGNTIYF
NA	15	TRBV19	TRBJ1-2	CASSSDRGANYGYTF
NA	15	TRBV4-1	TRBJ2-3	CASSWTGGTADTQYF
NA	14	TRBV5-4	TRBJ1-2	CASRKVGNGPGYTF
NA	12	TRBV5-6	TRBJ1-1	CASSWTGAEAFF
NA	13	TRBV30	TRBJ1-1	CAWSVQGATEAFF
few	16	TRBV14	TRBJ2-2	CASSPLAGGVTGELFF
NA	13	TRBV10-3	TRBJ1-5	CAIRKLQDQPQHF
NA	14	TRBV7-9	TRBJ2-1	CASSDYGTGREQFF
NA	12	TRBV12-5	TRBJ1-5	CASGLAYQPQHF
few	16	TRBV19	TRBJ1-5	CASSILAGVGNQPQHF
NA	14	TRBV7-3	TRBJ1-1	CASSLTGANTEAFF
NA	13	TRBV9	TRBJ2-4	CASSPEAGAIQYF
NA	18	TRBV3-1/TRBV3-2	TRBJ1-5	CASSQEGSGVRGNQPQHF
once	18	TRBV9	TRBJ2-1	CASSVVGSGGNSYNEQFF
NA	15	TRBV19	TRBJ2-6	CASSPDSSGANVLTF
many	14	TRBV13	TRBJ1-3	CASSHTSSGNTIYF
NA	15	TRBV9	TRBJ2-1	CASSTSLAGDNEQFF
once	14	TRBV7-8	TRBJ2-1	CASNVGNSYNEQFF
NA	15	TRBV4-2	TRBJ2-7	CASSPDLAGPYEQYF
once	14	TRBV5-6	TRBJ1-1	CASSSTGVLSEAFF